These T cell receptor beta chains were read from a single sample in a study of T cell changes during pregnancy in multiple sclerosis. The table came from immunoSEQ multiplex PCR; TCRdb's copy has only in-frame clones and leaves some out. The sample records approximately 61,000 clones, 80% to 95% being singletons. The sequencing used peripheral blood, collected after pregnancy. The source is a female donor in good health, enrolled as a control in a pregnancy study. The CDR3 runs from the conserved cysteine through the conserved F or W. D genes are given only for firm matches. Size is omitted from some rows. Given values are once, few, many or a class for expanded clones.

clone_size,j_call,v_call,cdr3_length,d_call,cdr3_aa,cdr3_nt
NA,TRBJ1-5,TRBV2,14,TRBD1,CATRQGLSNQPQHF,TGTGCCACTCGACAGGGGCTCAGCAATCAGCCCCAGCATTTT
NA,TRBJ2-1,TRBV6-4,12,NA,CASSSGYNEQFF,TGTGCCAGCAGTTCAGGATACAATGAGCAGTTCTTC
NA,TRBJ2-5,TRBV10-2,15,TRBD2,CASSWTSEKSETQYF,TGCGCCAGCAGCTGGACTAGCGAAAAATCGGAGACCCAGTACTTC
NA,TRBJ2-1,TRBV9,17,TRBD2,CASSVPRSGETYNEQFF,TGTGCCAGCAGCGTACCAAGGAGCGGGGAAACCTACAATGAGCAGTTCTTC
few,TRBJ2-7,TRBV6-1,11,NA,CASSELGEQYF,TGTGCCAGCAGTGAACTAGGAGAGCAGTACTTC
NA,TRBJ2-7,TRBV4-2,11,TRBD2,CASSPGGEQYF,TGTGCCAGCAGCCCGGGGGGCGAGCAGTACTTC
NA,TRBJ1-1,TRBV11-2,14,NA,CASSLFGGGTEAFF,TGTGCCAGCAGCCTCTTCGGGGGGGGCACTGAAGCTTTCTTT
NA,TRBJ1-2,TRBV27,17,NA,CASSLRQAESVQYGYTF,TGTGCCAGCAGTCTTCGACAGGCCGAGTCGGTTCAATATGGCTACACCTTC
NA,TRBJ2-3,TRBV6-1,15,NA,CASSDGSPPTDTQYF,TGTGCCAGCAGCGACGGGAGCCCCCCCACAGATACGCAGTATTTT
once,TRBJ1-5,TRBV9,15,TRBD1,CASSVDGQGDQPQHF,TGTGCCAGCAGCGTAGACGGACAGGGCGATCAGCCCCAGCATTTT
NA,TRBJ1-2,TRBV27,16,TRBD1,CASTGTGGKGSYGYTF,TGTGCCAGCACCGGGACAGGGGGTAAAGGTAGCTATGGCTACACCTTC
medium-sized,TRBJ2-7,TRBV6-4,11,NA,CASMSPSGQYF,TGTGCCAGCATGTCTCCCTCGGGGCAGTACTTC
once,TRBJ2-1,TRBV13,15,TRBD2,CASSWTSGNPNEQFF,TGTGCCAGCAGCTGGACTAGCGGGAATCCAAATGAGCAGTTCTTC
NA,TRBJ2-7,TRBV9,12,TRBD1,CASGQGNDEQYF,TGTGCCTCCGGACAGGGGAACGACGAGCAGTACTTC
NA,TRBJ2-5,TRBV2,15,NA,CASLAGRGAQETQYF,TGTGCCAGTCTGGCCGGCAGGGGAGCTCAAGAGACCCAGTACTTC
once,TRBJ2-1,TRBV5-1,14,NA,CASSLGSSYNEQFF,TGCGCCAGCAGCTTGGGGAGCTCCTACAATGAGCAGTTCTTC
NA,TRBJ1-1,TRBV7-9,15,NA,CASSSPETGDTEAFF,TGTGCCAGCAGCTCCCCTGAGACGGGAGACACTGAAGCTTTCTTT
NA,TRBJ1-1,TRBV19,15,NA,CASSIIGALNTEAFF,TGTGCCAGTAGTATCATAGGGGCACTGAACACTGAAGCTTTCTTT
NA,TRBJ1-1,TRBV7-3,15,NA,CASSTTGTGNTEAFF,TGTGCCAGCAGCACTACAGGGACGGGGAACACTGAAGCTTTCTTT
NA,TRBJ1-2,TRBV6-1,14,NA,CASGYGGSNYGYTF,TGTGCCAGCGGCTATGGGGGGAGTAACTATGGCTACACCTTC
NA,TRBJ2-2,TRBV11-2,15,NA,CASSLRGSPTGELFF,TGTGCCAGCAGCTTGCGGGGAAGCCCCACCGGGGAGCTGTTTTTT
NA,TRBJ1-5,TRBV30,14,NA,CAWSVNRGSQPQHF,TGTGCCTGGAGTGTAAACCGGGGAAGTCAGCCCCAGCATTTT
NA,TRBJ2-1,TRBV7-2,11,NA,CASSPRIVQFF,TGTGCCAGCAGCCCTAGAATCGTGCAGTTCTTC
NA,TRBJ1-5,TRBV18,17,TRBD1,CASSPRRGQGNDQPQHF,TGTGCCAGCTCACCACGAAGGGGACAGGGGAACGATCAGCCCCAGCATTTT